This TCR beta chain was found in a study of Graves' ophthalmopathy and Graves' hyperthyroidism. Points from the study as a whole: Detected in blood as well were most expanded thyroid clonotypes with frequency above 0.001.

On this clonotype itself: Its antigen is unknown.

Amplification of TCR beta CDR3 regions used RNA transcripts. Second-round multiplex PCR followed a first-round RT-PCR using HTBI primers. TCRdb re-derived calls from the multiplex PCR reads in MiXCR, one entry per CDR3 protein. The table records hundreds of thousands of distinct CDR3 sequences, over 40% of them present only once. The specimen was peripheral blood. This clonotype was obtained from an adult man with Graves' ophthalmopathy.

In nucleotides, the CDR3 is TGTGCCAGCAGCGTTGTCAGGACGGATGGCTACACCTTC. Its protein is CASSVVRTDGYTF. This chain connects TRBV7-9 to TRBJ1-2; the D is unclear. The V gene's germline CDR1 is SEHNR and CDR2 FQNEAQ (reference sequence). The length of the CDR3 is 13 residues. V was cut by 5 bases and J by 6 bases, with 13 bases left in between.